What follows are 8 T cell receptor beta chains derived from one specimen sequenced in a study of human T cells and chemical hapten exposure (dated by TCRdb to about 2021). The time point label, as the study defines it: pre-sensitization, week 0. The treatment or condition label, as the study defines it: therapeutic diphenylcyclopropenone sensitization with weekly scalp DPC. Library creation used RACE. Sequencing relied on a NextSeq 500. TCRdb reworked the public reads: Q25 trimming with fastp, MiXCR clone assembly, productive beta chains retained. CDR3 protein duplicates are merged, each entry listing the most common genes and DNA. This sample holds approximately 180,000 distinct CDR3 sequences; nearly 30% were observed only once. Roughly 3% of the sample comes from the top ten. Material: whole blood, obtained in connection with sensitization to the hapten diphenylcyclopropenone (DPC). These receptors were collected from a woman aged 25 to 39 with alopecia areata. Some clones in this sample may be carry-over from other donors' samples.

This clonotype was seen more than once but under ten times. V is TRBV29-1 and J is TRBJ2-2, with D maybe TRBD2 (7 bases). The CDR3 contains 15 residues. V was clipped by 7 bases and J by 6 bases, with 21 bases between them. Germline V gene lookup returns CDR1 SQVTM and CDR2 ANQGSEA. CDR3 residues: CSGGGGLGRAGELFF. DNA of the CDR3: TGCAGCGGAGGGGGGGGACTGGGAAGGGCCGGGGAGCTGTTTTTT.

This clonotype came up a few times. CDR3 sequence: CASSYEGTSVQRGTGELFF. CDR3 bases: TGTGCCAGCAGTTACGAAGGGACTAGCGTCCAGCGAGGCACCGGGGAGCTGTTTTTT. The chain recombines TRBV6-5 with TRBJ2-2; 10 bases line up with TRBD2. The ends lost 2 bases at V and 4 bases at J; junction bases unmatched: 13. The germline V gene has CDR1 MNHEY and CDR2 SVGAGI. The CDR3 has 19 residues.

The rearrangement uses TRBV6-1 and TRBJ2-1; TRBD2 aligns across 7 bases. The CDR3 sequence is 16 residues long. With 6 bases clipped from V and 1 base from J, the junction kept 9 bases outside the gene matches. The V gene's germline CDR1 is MNHNS and CDR2 SASEGT. The DNA for the CDR3 is TGTGCCAGCAGGGTAGCGGGTACGCCTTCCTACAATGAGCAGTTCTTC. Translating it yields CASRVAGTPSYNEQFF.

This clonotype was seen a handful of times. This chain connects TRBV28 to TRBJ2-4, with D perhaps matching TRBD1 (5 bases). V gave up 6 bases and J gave up 0 bases, with 9 bases separating them. Germline-derived CDR1 and CDR2 are MDHEN and SYDVKM. The CDR3 contains 14 residues. CDR3 sequence reads: CASRDTLAKNIQYF. CDR3 coding DNA: TGTGCCAGCAGGGACACCTTAGCCAAAAACATTCAGTACTTC.

The chain carries TRBV28 and TRBJ2-2, with 9 nucleotides matching TRBD1. CDR1 MDHEN and CDR2 SYDVKM come from the germline V gene. CDR3 length: 16 amino acids. Trimming removed 4 bases from V and 7 bases from J; junction bases left unmatched: 10. This CDR3 is CASSSPSGTGNGELFF. CDR3 coding DNA: TGTGCCAGCAGTTCACCATCCGGGACAGGGAACGGGGAGCTGTTTTTT.

This clonotype was seen ten or more times. V and J are TRBV28 and TRBJ2-1; 10 positions match TRBD2. Germline-derived CDR1 and CDR2 are MDHEN and SYDVKM. V gave up 6 bases and J gave up 3 bases; unmatched junction bases: 5. The CDR3 has 15 amino acids. This chain's CDR3 is CASSLAGGLYNEQFF. The CDR3 DNA follows: TGTGCCAGCAGCTTAGCGGGAGGCCTCTACAATGAGCAGTTCTTC.

This chain uses TRBV28 with TRBJ2-1, with D perhaps matching TRBD1 (5 bases). Trimming took 10 bases from V and 2 from J, leaving 15 bases between them. This CDR3 spans 14 amino acids. Germline V gene data show CDR1 as MDHEN and CDR2 as SYDVKM. CDR3 bases: TGTGCCACTGGGGCTATGACGGCCTACAATGAGCAGTTCTTC. Protein sequence: CATGAMTAYNEQFF. The full variable domain, in which reference TRBV28 and TRBJ2-1 provide the parts outside the CDR3, is DVKVTQSSRYLVKRTGEKVFLECVQDMDHENMFWYRQDPGLGLRLIYFSYDVKMKEKGDIPEGYSVSREKKERFSLILESASTNQTSMYLCATGAMTAYNEQFFGPGTRLTVL.

The chain carries TRBV10-3 and TRBJ1-5; the match to TRBD1 covers 7 bases. CDR1 and CDR2 (germline): ENHRY, SYGVKD. The V segment lost 5 bases and the J segment 4 bases; nucleotides outside the gene matches: 5. This CDR3 has 14 amino acids. CDR3 amino acids: CAISTGAPNQPQHF. The CDR3 bases are TGTGCCATCAGTACAGGGGCCCCTAATCAGCCCCAGCATTTT.